Each of the 8 T cell receptor beta chains below was sequenced from the same sample in a study of cytomegalovirus exposure and HLA in healthy donors. PCR was performed using 60 Vbeta and 13 Jbeta primers. The table came from immunoSEQ multiplex PCR; TCRdb's copy has only in-frame clones and leaves some out. The repertoire has about 180,000 clones, roughly four fifths of them found once; the top ten carry around 1.5%. Input material: PBMCs. All receptors derive from a man aged 18 to 30 in good health and CMV-seronegative.

V is TRBV2 and J is TRBJ1-1, with a tentative D call TRBD1 (5 bases). Trimming shortened V by 7 bases and J by 5 bases, and 14 bases separated the two germline ends. The CDR3 runs to 13 residues. Germline loops: CDR1 SNHLY, CDR2 FYNNEI. CDR3 loop: CASNHGRGTEAFF. The CDR3 DNA sequence: TGTGCCAGCAACCATGGGAGGGGTACTGAAGCTTTCTTT.

The chain couples TRBV7-2 to TRBJ1-1; TRBD1 aligns across 10 bases. Germline CDR1 reads SGHTA; CDR2 reads FQGNSA. There are 15 residues in the CDR3. The V and J ends lost 1 base and 4 bases, in that order; junction bases with no gene match: 3. The CDR3 coding sequence is TGTGCCAGCAGCTTAGGTAGGACAGGGGGCACTGAAGCTTTCTTT. Amino acids: CASSLGRTGGTEAFF.

The V gene is TRBV28, the J gene TRBJ1-2, with 8 bases fitting TRBD1. This CDR3 comprises 14 residues. CDR1 is MDHEN and CDR2 is SYDVKM in the germline V gene. Trimming cost V 2 bases and J 8 bases; bases outside gene matches: 7. The CDR3, as DNA: TGTGCCAGCAGTTTAGTTCAGGGGGCTCGCGGCTACACCTTC. The encoded protein is CASSLVQGARGYTF.

The chain has TRBV11-2 and TRBJ2-1; 10 bases match TRBD2. Germline values: CDR1 SGHAT, CDR2 FQNNGV. CDR3 length: 15 residues. V lost 6 bases and J lost 5; bases outside the gene matches: 7. This chain's CDR3 is CASSFSGGQNNEQFF. CDR3 nucleotides: TGTGCCAGCAGTTTTAGCGGGGGGCAAAACAATGAGCAGTTCTTC.

The genes are TRBV30 and TRBJ2-1, with 7 bases fitting TRBD2. Germline lookup yields CDR1 GTSNPN and CDR2 SVGIG (reference sequence). This CDR3 spans 15 amino acids. The ends lost 0 bases at V and 7 bases at J; junction bases unmatched: 9. The CDR3 region has the DNA TGTGCCTGGAGTGTAGGTGAGCGGGGCGGAAATGAGCAGTTCTTC. Protein product: CAWSVGERGGNEQFF.

This clone was recorded a few times. V gene TRBV6-6 combines with J gene TRBJ1-2, with 7 bases aligning to TRBD1. The CDR3 contains 14 residues. J was trimmed by 0 bases and V by 7 bases; bases with no gene match: 5. Germline V CDR1 and CDR2: MNHNY, SVGAGI (reference sequence). In DNA form, the CDR3 reads TGTGCCAGCAATTTAGACAGGGCTAACTATGGCTACACCTTC. Its translation is CASNLDRANYGYTF.

J is TRBJ2-7 and V is TRBV28; the D gene is possibly TRBD1 (6 bases). This CDR3 contains 14 residues. The germline V gene has CDR1 MDHEN and CDR2 SYDVKM. V shed 3 bases and J shed 3 bases, with 12 bases lying between them. CDR3 residues: CASSLPGQSYEQYF. CDR3 DNA sequence: TGTGCCAGCAGTTTGCCGGGACAAAGCTACGAGCAGTACTTC.

The chain joins TRBV9 to TRBJ2-7; 11 nucleotides match TRBD1. J lost 2 bases, V lost 6 bases, and 4 bases had no gene match. The CDR3 is made up of 14 amino acids. Looked up from germline, CDR1 is SGDLS and CDR2 is YYNGEE. DNA for the CDR3: TGTGCCAGCACCCCGGGACAGGGGGCCTACGAGCAGTACTTC. Its protein product is CASTPGQGAYEQYF.